These 29 T cell receptor beta chains came from one sample sequenced in a study of cytomegalovirus exposure and HLA in healthy donors (TCRdb year 2017). The receptor library was made with the immunoSEQ multiplex PCR assay. For the multiplex PCR, a mixture combining 60 forward primers for TCR Vbeta segments and 13 reverse primers for TCR Jbeta segments was used. In its TCRdb copy, this immuneACCESS table keeps in-frame sequences only and misses some clones. Where compared with another copy, unresolved V genes explain less than half of these, and the others have no known cause. Across this sample there are 150,000 to 200,000 clones, with around 76% seen only once. The ten largest clones represent approximately 2.2% of the sample. The sequenced sample consisted of PBMCs. The receptors originated from a woman in her twenties or thirties in good health and CMV-seropositive.

V usage is TRBV19 and J usage is TRBJ2-1; 9 bases are shared with TRBD1. Trimming cost V 4 bases and J 2 bases; bases outside gene matches: 6. The CDR3 runs 16 residues. The germline V gene has CDR1 LNHDA and CDR2 SQIVND (reference sequence). The CDR3 coding sequence is TGTGCCAGTAGTAAATGGGACAGGGTCACCTACAATGAGCAGTTCTTC. It yields the protein CASSKWDRVTYNEQFF. The whole variable domain, remainder taken from reference TRBV19 and TRBJ2-1, is DGGITQSPKYLFRKEGQNVTLSCEQNLNHDAMYWYRQDPGQGLRLIYYSQIVNDFQKGDIAEGYSVSREKKESFPLTVTSAQKNPTAFYLCASSKWDRVTYNEQFFGPGTRLTVL.

The J gene is TRBJ1-1, the V gene TRBV6-5; 7 positions agree with TRBD1. This CDR3 comprises 15 residues. J lost 1 base, V lost 5 bases, and 7 bases had no gene match. The germline V gene encodes CDR1 MNHEY and CDR2 SVGAGI. The CDR3 is CASSTDRQGNTEAFF. CDR3 nucleotides: TGTGCCAGCAGTACCGATAGACAGGGGAACACTGAAGCTTTCTTT.

The chain couples TRBV4-3 to TRBJ1-3; possible D gene TRBD1, 5 bases. This CDR3 contains 17 residues. V lost 0 bases, J lost 2 bases, and 14 bases lay in between. Germline V gene lookup returns CDR1 LGHNA and CDR2 YSLEER. CDR3 loop: CASSQELAGRPGNTIYF. Here the CDR3 DNA reads TGCGCCAGCAGCCAAGAGTTGGCAGGGCGGCCTGGAAACACCATATATTTT.

The rearrangement links TRBV21-1 to TRBJ2-5; the table's D call TRBD2 went unverified against the DNA. TRBV21-1 corresponds to a pseudogene. This CDR3 has 12 amino acids. CDR3: CHNPTRFETQYF. The CDR3 DNA is TGCCATAATCCCACTAGATTCGAGACCCAGTACTTC.

The chain has TRBV5-1 and TRBJ1-2; 8 nucleotides align to TRBD1. There are 15 residues in the CDR3. V shed 1 base, J shed 11 bases, and the junction held 13 bases outside the gene matches. The germline V gene encodes CDR1 SGHRS and CDR2 YFSETQ. The CDR3 region is CASSLPGGRGRGYTF. The CDR3 region has the DNA TGCGCCAGCAGCTTGCCCGGGGGCAGGGGGCGAGGATACACCTTC.

This clone was counted once. The chain employs TRBV2 and TRBJ1-2, with no clear D. The CDR3 has 14 residues. The V end was cut by 4 bases, the J end by 4 bases, with 13 bases between. Germline CDR1 is SNHLY and CDR2 is FYNNEI. CDR3 region: CASSGEVLGYGYTF. The CDR3 DNA reads as TGTGCCAGCAGTGGGGAGGTTTTGGGCTATGGCTACACCTTC.

There are a few counts of this clone. A junction boundary mismatches the germline segment, possibly from a read error. The V call is TRBV7-9, the J call TRBJ2-4; D is possibly TRBD2 (6 bases). Looked up from germline, CDR1 is SEHNR and CDR2 is FQNEAQ (reference sequence). This CDR3 has 15 amino acids. The CDR3 protein is CSSSLVAGGRNIQYF. As DNA, the CDR3 is TGTTCCAGCAGCTTAGTCGCAGGAGGGAGGAACATTCAGTACTTC.

The CDR3 sequence is CASSGRDRGYEQYF. For the CDR3, the DNA is TGCGCCAGCAGCGGCCGGGACAGGGGATACGAGCAGTACTTC. The chain is built from TRBV5-1 and TRBJ2-7; 10 nucleotides match TRBD1. Germline-derived CDR1 and CDR2 are SGHRS and YFSETQ. J was trimmed by 4 bases and V by 4 bases; bases with no gene match: 5. This CDR3 comprises 14 residues.

The chain combines TRBV29-1 with TRBJ1-1; D is ambiguous. The CDR3 has 10 residues. V lost 4 bases to trimming and J lost 6 bases, with 6 bases between them. Looked up from germline, CDR1 is SQVTM and CDR2 is ANQGSEA. This chain's CDR3 is CSVVSSEAFF. CDR3 bases: TGCAGCGTTGTTAGTTCTGAAGCTTTCTTT.

The chain combines TRBV7-9 with TRBJ2-7, with 8 bases aligning to TRBD2. Germline CDR1 SEHNR, CDR2 FQNEAQ (reference sequence). CDR3 length: 15 residues. V was pared by 5 bases and J by 0 bases, with 6 bases of the junction left unmatched. CDR3 in DNA: TGTGCCAGCAGCCTCCGGGGGGGGAGCTCCTACGAGCAGTACTTC. It translates to CASSLRGGSSYEQYF.

The chain carries TRBV19 and TRBJ2-5; TRBD1 agrees at 8 bases. J was trimmed by 5 bases and V by 5 bases; bases with no gene match: 4. The germline V gene has CDR1 LNHDA and CDR2 SQIVND (reference sequence). CDR3 size: 13 residues. The CDR3 DNA is TGTGCCAGTAGTCCTCGACAGGGGGAGACCCAGTACTTC. This sequence encodes CASSPRQGETQYF.

V and J are TRBV7-6 and TRBJ2-1; TRBD2 matches 9 bases. The CDR3 length is 15 residues. V gave up 8 bases and J gave up 3 bases; unmatched junction bases: 8. CDR1 and CDR2 (germline): SGHVS, FNYEAQ. DNA for the CDR3: TGTGCCAGCTCGTTAGCGGGGGCGGGCTACAATGAGCAGTTCTTC. Protein product: CASSLAGAGYNEQFF.

This chain connects TRBV2 to TRBJ1-2, with a weak D call TRBD1 (6 bases). The V and J ends lost 6 bases and 2 bases respectively, with 7 bases between them. CDR1 is SNHLY and CDR2 is FYNNEI in the germline V gene. The length of the CDR3 is 12 residues. As DNA, the CDR3 is TGTGCCAGCAGCAGGGGCAACTATGGCTACACCTTC. It is translated as CASSRGNYGYTF.

The chain carries TRBV20-1 and TRBJ2-5, with D maybe TRBD1 (6 bases). Looked up from germline, CDR1 is DFQATT and CDR2 is SNEGSKA (reference sequence). This CDR3 region has 11 residues. Trimming cost V 4 bases and J 11 bases, with 14 bases left between them. The CDR3, as DNA: TGCAGTGCTACCGGACAGTATGGGCAGTACTTC. Protein sequence: CSATGQYGQYF.

The genes are TRBV7-9 and TRBJ2-1, with D possibly TRBD1 on 5 matching bases. CDR1 SEHNR and CDR2 FQNEAQ come from the germline V gene (reference sequence). The CDR3 totals 16 residues. Trimming removed 5 bases at V and 4 bases at J, with 18 bases between. CDR3 nucleotides: TGTGCCAGCAGCCGCACAGGTCTCGACGGGTACAATGAGCAGTTCTTC. Residues: CASSRTGLDGYNEQFF. The variable domain in full, with the rest retrieved from reference TRBV7-9 and TRBJ2-1, is DTGVSQNPRHKITKRGQNVTFRCDPISEHNRLYWYRQTLGQGPEFLTYFQNEAQLEKSRLLSDRFSAERPKGSFSTLEIQRTEQGDSAMYLCASSRTGLDGYNEQFFGPGTRLTVL.

This clone has only a few counts. This chain joins TRBV27 and TRBJ1-2, with D uncertain. The CDR3 sequence is 13 residues long. Germline loops: CDR1 MNHEY, CDR2 SMNVEV (reference sequence). Trimming took off 6 bases at V and 4 bases at J, with 12 bases between the two ends. The CDR3 loop reads CASSGLGSYGYTF. The CDR3 DNA sequence: TGTGCCAGCAGCGGTCTAGGGAGCTATGGCTACACCTTC.

This clone appeared once. V usage is TRBV9 and J usage is TRBJ1-2; a possible D gene is TRBD1 (5 bases). This CDR3 region has 13 residues. V lost 6 bases to trimming and J lost 5 bases, with 14 bases between them. CDR1 is SGDLS, CDR2 YYNGEE, per germline. CDR3 region: CASNPDGGYGYTF. The DNA of the CDR3 is TGTGCCAGCAACCCAGACGGGGGTTATGGCTACACCTTC.

The chain is built from TRBV25-1 and TRBJ2-1; 10 bases are a match to TRBD2. Germline V gene lookup returns CDR1 MGHDK and CDR2 SYGVNS. With 2 bases clipped from V and 6 bases from J, the junction kept 4 bases outside the gene matches. The CDR3 runs to 15 residues. Written as DNA, the CDR3 is TGTGCCAGCAGTGAACCAGGACTAGCGGCCAATGAGCAGTTCTTC. It yields the protein CASSEPGLAANEQFF.

The chain combines TRBV15 with TRBJ1-1; D perhaps matches TRBD1 (6 bases). The V and J ends lost 1 base and 5 bases respectively, with 17 bases between them. CDR3 size: 16 residues. Germline loops: CDR1 LNHNV, CDR2 YYDKDF (reference sequence). The CDR3 loop is CATSRVFGGARTEAFF. The DNA of the CDR3 is TGTGCCACCAGCAGAGTATTTGGGGGGGCGAGGACTGAAGCTTTCTTT.

This clone was seen a few times. This chain connects TRBV4-1 to TRBJ2-3; TRBD2 agrees at 13 bases. CDR3 size: 19 residues. Trimming cost V 3 bases and J 0 bases; bases outside gene matches: 9. Looked up from germline, CDR1 is MGHRA and CDR2 is YSYEKL. The chain's CDR3 is CASSQTGLAGTRSTDTQYF. The CDR3 DNA is TGCGCCAGCAGCCAGACGGGACTAGCGGGGACCCGTAGCACAGATACGCAGTATTTT.

This clone showed up just a few times. The chain combines TRBV14 with TRBJ2-7; 8 bases fit TRBD1. Germline lookup yields CDR1 SGHDN and CDR2 FVKESK. After removal of 7 bases from V and 1 base from J, the junction contained 9 bases not matched to a gene. The length of the CDR3 is 15 residues. CDR3 loop: CASNPGGQGSYEQYF. The CDR3 DNA reads TGTGCCAGCAACCCAGGAGGACAGGGTTCCTACGAGCAGTACTTC.

The chain is built from TRBV25-1 and TRBJ2-5, with 10 bases fitting TRBD2. The J call is uncertain, as TRBJ2-7 better fits the DNA end. Germline V CDR1 and CDR2: MGHDK, SYGVNS. This CDR3 comprises 14 residues. CDR3 amino acids: CASSLSSGGYEQYF. The DNA for the CDR3 is TGTGCCAGCAGTCTGTCTAGCGGGGGCTACGAGCAGTACTTC.

V is TRBV5-4 and J is TRBJ2-5; D is possibly TRBD2 (5 bases). Trimming took 3 bases from V and 5 from J, leaving 8 bases between them. The CDR3 loop spans 12 amino acids. The germline CDR1 and CDR2 sequences are SGHNT and YYREEE (reference sequence). The CDR3 bases are TGTGCCAGCAGCTATGGCGGGGAGACCCAGTACTTC. Its protein is CASSYGGETQYF.

V gene TRBV7-9 combines with J gene TRBJ2-7, with D possibly TRBD1 on 6 matching bases. Between the trimmed V and J ends, which lost 3 bases and 0 bases, there was a span of 6 bases. The CDR3 loop spans 13 amino acids. Germline V gene lookup returns CDR1 SEHNR and CDR2 FQNEAQ (reference sequence). The CDR3 DNA reads as TGTGCCAGCAGCTTGGACAGCTCCTACGAGCAGTACTTC. Residues: CASSLDSSYEQYF.

The rearrangement links TRBV6-5 to TRBJ2-4, with D perhaps matching TRBD2 (5 bases). CDR1 MNHEY and CDR2 SVGAGI come from the germline V gene. The ends were cut back, 8 bases at V and 0 bases at J, with 14 bases in the middle. The CDR3 length is 15 residues. The CDR3 is CASVLANVAKNIQYF. The CDR3 coding sequence is TGTGCCAGCGTCCTAGCAAACGTAGCCAAAAACATTCAGTACTTC.

The CDR3 sequence is CASSSRGNSPLHF. DNA of the CDR3: TGTGCCAGCAGTTCCAGGGGTAATTCACCCCTCCACTTT. The chain has TRBV28 and TRBJ1-6; TRBD1 is a possible D gene (6 bases). The germline V and J ends were trimmed by 4 bases and 6 bases, with 7 bases remaining between them. The CDR3 is 13 amino acids. Germline-derived CDR1 and CDR2 are MDHEN and SYDVKM. Looking up the rest from reference TRBV28 and TRBJ1-6 gives the full variable domain: DVKVTQSSRYLVKRTGEKVFLECVQDMDHENMFWYRQDPGLGLRLIYFSYDVKMKEKGDIPEGYSVSREKKERFSLILESASTNQTSMYLCASSSRGNSPLHFGNGTRLTVT.

The chain uses TRBV19 and TRBJ1-5; TRBD1 matches at 11 bases. The CDR3 length is 14 residues. Per germline, CDR1 LNHDA and CDR2 SQIVND (reference sequence). V shed 4 bases and J 7 bases; nucleotides not matched to a gene: 3. CDR3 DNA sequence: TGTGCCAGTAGTAATGGACAGGGGGCACAGCCCCAGCATTTT. Translating gives CASSNGQGAQPQHF.

The V gene is TRBV19, the J gene TRBJ2-6; the D is unclear. V shed 6 bases and J shed 0 bases, with 12 bases lying between them. The CDR3 is 16 amino acids. Germline V gene lookup returns CDR1 LNHDA and CDR2 SQIVND (reference sequence). The CDR3 bases are TGTGCCAGTAGGAGCGCCCTATACTCTGGGGCCAACGTCCTGACTTTC. Translating it yields CASRSALYSGANVLTF. Full variable domain (outside the CDR3, taken from reference TRBV19 and TRBJ2-6): DGGITQSPKYLFRKEGQNVTLSCEQNLNHDAMYWYRQDPGQGLRLIYYSQIVNDFQKGDIAEGYSVSREKKESFPLTVTSAQKNPTAFYLCASRSALYSGANVLTFGAGSRLTVL.

This clone was recorded many times. The J gene is TRBJ2-1, the V gene TRBV7-8; maybe TRBD1 (7 bases). This CDR3 contains 15 residues. The germline V gene encodes CDR1 SGHVS and CDR2 FQNEAQ. The germline V and J ends were trimmed by 1 base and 8 bases, with 15 bases remaining between them. The CDR3 loop is CASSLGRGLGDEQFF. The CDR3, as DNA: TGTGCCAGCAGCTTAGGGAGGGGGCTTGGGGATGAGCAGTTCTTC.